The rows below give T cell receptor beta chains drawn from one sample of a study of cytomegalovirus exposure and HLA in healthy donors. Using immunoSEQ multiplex PCR, the repertoire was profiled, and TCRdb retains in-frame clones only, with some absent. The sample has approximately 110,000 clones; 60% to 70% are singletons. The sequenced sample was PBMCs. The receptors here all came from a young man in good health and CMV-seropositive. The CDR3 runs from the conserved cysteine through the conserved F or W. The D gene is left open where the match is weak. The size entry is marked missing in some rows and otherwise reads once, few, many or a size class.

V	D	J	size	DNA	CDR3
TRBV5-1	NA	TRBJ1-2	NA	TGTGCCAGCAGCTTACAGGCTAACTATGGCTACACCTTC	CASSLQANYGYTF
TRBV5-4	NA	TRBJ1-1	NA	TGTGCCAGCAGCTTTGAACAGGGAAGAGCTTTCTTT	CASSFEQGRAFF
TRBV29-1	NA	TRBJ2-3	NA	TGCAGCGTTGATGGGGGCGGCACAGATACGCAGTATTTT	CSVDGGGTDTQYF
TRBV7-8	NA	TRBJ1-3	NA	TGTGCCAGCAGCTTGGGAGGGCCCTCTGGAAACACCATATATTTT	CASSLGGPSGNTIYF
TRBV11-2	NA	TRBJ2-3	NA	TGTGCCAGCAGCTTAGATGTAGGAGCGTTCACAGATACGCAGTATTTT	CASSLDVGAFTDTQYF
TRBV7-9	NA	TRBJ2-7	few	TGTGCCAGCAGCCTACCAGGGTTTGCCTACGAGCAGTACTTC	CASSLPGFAYEQYF
TRBV5-1	TRBD2	TRBJ2-5	once	TGCGCCAGCAGCCCGACGGGCGGGGGGGAGACCCAGTACTTC	CASSPTGGGETQYF
TRBV19	TRBD2	TRBJ2-7	NA	TGTGCCAGTACCTTTGCGGCTAGCGGGGGAGCCGCCTACGAGCAGTACTTC	CASTFAASGGAAYEQYF
TRBV10-2	NA	TRBJ2-3	NA	TGCGCCAGCAGCGCCTCCCGGGGTGAAAGCACAGATACGCAGTATTTT	CASSASRGESTDTQYF
TRBV6-5	NA	TRBJ1-1	NA	TGTGCCAGCAGGCAATCCCAGGTGATCACGCTTGAGGCTTTCTTT	CASRQSQVITLEAFF
TRBV9	NA	TRBJ1-4	once	TGTGCCAGCAACGTCGCAGGGTCCCTTAATGAAAAACTGTTTTTT	CASNVAGSLNEKLFF
TRBV5-1	NA	TRBJ2-2	NA	TGCGCCAGCAGCTTGGTTCGGAACACCGGGGAGCTGTTTTTT	CASSLVRNTGELFF
TRBV10-3	NA	TRBJ1-2	NA	TGTGCCATCAGTGAGCTTCCGACTGGTGGCTACACCTTC	CAISELPTGGYTF
TRBV7-9	TRBD1	TRBJ2-2	few	TGTGCCAGGTCCCGGGACAGGTCGGCCGGGGAGCTGTTTTTT	CARSRDRSAGELFF
TRBV5-1	NA	TRBJ2-3	NA	TGCGCCAGCAGTGGGGTTCAGGGGCAGTATTTT	CASSGVQGQYF
TRBV19	NA	TRBJ1-3	NA	TGTGCCAGTAGTATTAGTAGCTCTGGAAACACCATATATTTT	CASSISSSGNTIYF
TRBV7-9	NA	TRBJ2-4	NA	TGTGCCAGCAGCTTAGGGGCAGAAAACATTCAGTACTTC	CASSLGAENIQYF
TRBV27	NA	TRBJ1-4	NA	TGTGCCAGCAGACCGGCGGGGTTAGAAAAACTGTTTTTT	CASRPAGLEKLFF
TRBV27	TRBD1	TRBJ2-2	few	TGTGCCAGCAGTTTAACACAGGGGATGAACACCGGGGAGCTGTTTTTT	CASSLTQGMNTGELFF
TRBV19	NA	TRBJ1-5	NA	TGTGCCAGTGCGGGTAAGGGATGGCAGCCCCAGCATTTT	CASAGKGWQPQHF
TRBV6-5	TRBD1	TRBJ1-6	few	TGTGCCAGCAGTCAACAGGGGACAGCTTCACCCCTCCACTTT	CASSQQGTASPLHF
TRBV7-2	NA	TRBJ2-7	NA	TGTGCCAGCACCCACAGTGGTTACGAGCAGTACTTC	CASTHSGYEQYF
TRBV5-1	NA	TRBJ2-5	NA	TGCGCCAGCAGCCCAATTCCAGGGGAGACCCAGTACTTC	CASSPIPGETQYF
TRBV5-1	TRBD2	TRBJ2-5	NA	TGCGCCAGCAGTTCATCTAGCGGGGGGGAAGAGACCCAGTACTTC	CASSSSSGGEETQYF